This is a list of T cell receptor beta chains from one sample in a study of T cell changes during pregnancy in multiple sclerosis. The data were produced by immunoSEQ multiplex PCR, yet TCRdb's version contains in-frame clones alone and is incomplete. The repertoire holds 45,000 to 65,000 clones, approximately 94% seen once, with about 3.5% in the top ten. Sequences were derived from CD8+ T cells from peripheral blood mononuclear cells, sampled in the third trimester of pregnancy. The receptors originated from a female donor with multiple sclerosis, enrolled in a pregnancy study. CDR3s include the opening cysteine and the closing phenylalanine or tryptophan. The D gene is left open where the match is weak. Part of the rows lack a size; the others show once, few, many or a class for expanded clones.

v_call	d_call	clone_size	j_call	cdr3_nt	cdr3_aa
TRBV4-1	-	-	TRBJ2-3	TGCGCCAGCAGCCAAGATCCCCCGACAGATACGCAGTATTTT	CASSQDPPTDTQYF
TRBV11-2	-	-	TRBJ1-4	TGTGCCAGCAGCGAAACAGGGACAACTAATGAAAAACTGTTTTTT	CASSETGTTNEKLFF
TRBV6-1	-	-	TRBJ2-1	TGTGCCAGCAGTGACACCAGGGGATACAATGAGCAGTTCTTC	CASSDTRGYNEQFF
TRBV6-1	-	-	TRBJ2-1	TGTGCCAGCAGACTAGTAGAGCAGTTCTTC	CASRLVEQFF
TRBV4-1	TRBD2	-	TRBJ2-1	TGCGCCAGCAGGATACTAGCGGGAGGGCCCTCCAATGAGCAGTTCTTC	CASRILAGGPSNEQFF
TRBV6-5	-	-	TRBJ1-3	TGTGCCAGCAGTTACCATAGCTCTGGAAACACCATATATTTT	CASSYHSSGNTIYF
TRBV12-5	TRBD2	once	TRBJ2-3	TGTGCTAGTGGTTTGGGGACTAGCTCAGATACGCAGTATTTT	CASGLGTSSDTQYF
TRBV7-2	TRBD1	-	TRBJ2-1	TGTGCCAGCAGCTCCGGACAGGGTCCCTACAATGAGCAGTTCTTC	CASSSGQGPYNEQFF
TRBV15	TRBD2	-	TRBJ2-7	TGTGCCACCAGCTCAAGGACTAGCGGGGCTTACGAGCAGTACTTC	CATSSRTSGAYEQYF
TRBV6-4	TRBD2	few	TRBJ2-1	TGTGCCAGCAGTGTACTAGCGGGGTCCTACAATGAGCAGTTCTTC	CASSVLAGSYNEQFF
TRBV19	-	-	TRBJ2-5	TGTGCCAGTACCCTAATACTCCACGGTTGGGAGACCCAGTACTTC	CASTLILHGWETQYF
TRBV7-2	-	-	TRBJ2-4	TGTGCCAGCAGCCTCTCCATTTCGGTCGCCAAAAACATTCAGTACTTC	CASSLSISVAKNIQYF
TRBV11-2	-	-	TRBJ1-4	TGTGCCAGCAGCTCTGGCTCGGGAGAGGGTGAAAAACTGTTTTTT	CASSSGSGEGEKLFF
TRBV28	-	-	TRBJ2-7	TGTGCCAGCAGTCCCCGAGGCTACTTCTCCGAGCAGTACTTC	CASSPRGYFSEQYF
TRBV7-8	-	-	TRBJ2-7	TGTGCCAGCAGCTTAGGTGGGCAGCCGACCTACGAGCAGTACTTC	CASSLGGQPTYEQYF
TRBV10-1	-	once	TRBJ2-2	TGCGCCAGCAGTGAGGTAGTCGGCACCGGGGAGCTGTTTTTT	CASSEVVGTGELFF
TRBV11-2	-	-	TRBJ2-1	TGTGCCAGCAGCCCGTACAGGGCCTACAATGAGCAGTTCTTC	CASSPYRAYNEQFF
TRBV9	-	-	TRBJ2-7	TGTGCCAGCAGCGTAAGTCAGGGGAACGAGCAGTACTTC	CASSVSQGNEQYF
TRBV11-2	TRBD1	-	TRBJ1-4	TGTGCCAGCAGCTCGGGGACAGGGGGCGCCGGAAAACTGTTTTTT	CASSSGTGGAGKLFF
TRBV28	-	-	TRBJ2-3	TGTGCCAGCAGTTTAGGGGCCTACAGCACAGATACGCAGTATTTT	CASSLGAYSTDTQYF
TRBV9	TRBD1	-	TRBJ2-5	TGTGCCAGCAGCGCGGAAACAGGGGGCCAAGAGACCCAGTACTTC	CASSAETGGQETQYF
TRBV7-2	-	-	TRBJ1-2	TGTGCCAGCAGCACTGGGGGGGCTCCCTACTATGGCTACACCTTC	CASSTGGAPYYGYTF
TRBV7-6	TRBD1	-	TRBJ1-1	TGTGCCAGCAGCCCCGGACAGGGTGCGGCTGAAGCTTTCTTT	CASSPGQGAAEAFF
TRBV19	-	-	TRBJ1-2	TGTGCCAGTAGTATCGAGAAATACTATGGCTACACCTTC	CASSIEKYYGYTF